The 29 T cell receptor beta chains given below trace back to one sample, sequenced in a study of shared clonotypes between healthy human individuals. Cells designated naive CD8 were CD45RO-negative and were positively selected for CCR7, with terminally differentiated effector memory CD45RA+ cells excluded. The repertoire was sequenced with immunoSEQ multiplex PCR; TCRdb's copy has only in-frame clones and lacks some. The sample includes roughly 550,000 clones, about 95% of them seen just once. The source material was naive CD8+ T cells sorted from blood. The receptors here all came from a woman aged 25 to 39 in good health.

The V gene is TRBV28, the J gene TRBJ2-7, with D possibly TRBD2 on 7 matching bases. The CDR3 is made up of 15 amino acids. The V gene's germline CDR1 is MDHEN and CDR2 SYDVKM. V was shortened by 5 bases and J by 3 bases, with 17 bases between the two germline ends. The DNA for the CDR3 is TGTGCCAGCAGTCCAGCTCGGGGGGCGCTCTACGAGCAGTACTTC. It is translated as CASSPARGALYEQYF.

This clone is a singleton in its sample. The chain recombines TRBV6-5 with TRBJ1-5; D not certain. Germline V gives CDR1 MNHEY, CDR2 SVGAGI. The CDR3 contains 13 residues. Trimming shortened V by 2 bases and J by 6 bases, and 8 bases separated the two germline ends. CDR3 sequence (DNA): TGTGCCAGCAGTTACCCGGAGGGTCAGCCCCAGCATTTT. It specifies CASSYPEGQPQHF.

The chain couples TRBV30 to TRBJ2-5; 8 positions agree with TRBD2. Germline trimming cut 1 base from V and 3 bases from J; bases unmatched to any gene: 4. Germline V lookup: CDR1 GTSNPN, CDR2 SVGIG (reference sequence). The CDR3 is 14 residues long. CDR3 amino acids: CAWSEGLGEETQYF. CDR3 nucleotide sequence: TGTGCCTGGAGTGAGGGACTAGGGGAAGAGACCCAGTACTTC.

The CDR3 loop is CASSSTGAHGPQHF. The CDR3 DNA reads TGTGCCAGCAGTTCCACAGGGGCGCATGGGCCCCAGCATTTT. The chain couples TRBV7-6 to TRBJ1-5; 7 nucleotides align to TRBD1. The CDR3 length is 14 residues. The V gene end was trimmed by 6 bases and the J gene end by 9 bases; junction bases not matched to a gene: 11. The germline V gene has CDR1 SGHVS and CDR2 FNYEAQ.

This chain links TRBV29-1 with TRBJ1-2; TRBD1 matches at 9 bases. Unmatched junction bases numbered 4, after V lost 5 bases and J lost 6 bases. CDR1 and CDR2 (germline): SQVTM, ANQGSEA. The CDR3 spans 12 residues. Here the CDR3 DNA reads TGCAGCGTTACCGGGACAGGGAATGGCTACACCTTC. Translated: CSVTGTGNGYTF.

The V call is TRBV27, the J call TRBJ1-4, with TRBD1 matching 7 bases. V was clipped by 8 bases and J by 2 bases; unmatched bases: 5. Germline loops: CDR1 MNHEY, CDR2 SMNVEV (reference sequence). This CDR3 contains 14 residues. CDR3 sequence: CASGQDSTNEKLFF. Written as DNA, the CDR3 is TGTGCCAGCGGACAGGACAGTACTAATGAAAAACTGTTTTTT.

The CDR3 DNA reads TGTGCCAGCAACCCCGGAGGGCAGGGGGCTTACACTGAAGCTTTCTTT. The encoded protein is CASNPGGQGAYTEAFF. The chain has TRBV7-9 and TRBJ1-1, with TRBD1 matching over 8 bases. CDR3 size: 16 residues. Per the germline V gene, CDR1 is SEHNR and CDR2 is FQNEAQ (reference sequence). J lost 3 bases, V lost 7 bases, and 13 bases had no gene match.

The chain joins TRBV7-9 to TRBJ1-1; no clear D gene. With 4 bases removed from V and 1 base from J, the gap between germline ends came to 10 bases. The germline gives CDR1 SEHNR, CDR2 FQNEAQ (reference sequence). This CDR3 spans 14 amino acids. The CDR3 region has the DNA TGTGCCAGCAGCTCCCCGGAGGAGAACACTGAAGCTTTCTTT. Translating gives CASSSPEENTEAFF.

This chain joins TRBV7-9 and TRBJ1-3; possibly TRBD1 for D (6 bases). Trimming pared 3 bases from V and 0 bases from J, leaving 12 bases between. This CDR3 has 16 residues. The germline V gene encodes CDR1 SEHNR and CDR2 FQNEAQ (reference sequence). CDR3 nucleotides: TGTGCCAGCAGCTTCGGGGGGCCAGTCTCTGGAAACACCATATATTTT. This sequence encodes CASSFGGPVSGNTIYF.

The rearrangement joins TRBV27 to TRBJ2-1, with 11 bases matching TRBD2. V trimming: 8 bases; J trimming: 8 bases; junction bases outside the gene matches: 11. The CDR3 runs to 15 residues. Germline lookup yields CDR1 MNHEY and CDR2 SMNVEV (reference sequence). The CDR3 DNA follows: TGTGCCAGCCTGCGTAGCGGGAGGGCCTATGATGAGCAGTTCTTC. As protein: CASLRSGRAYDEQFF.

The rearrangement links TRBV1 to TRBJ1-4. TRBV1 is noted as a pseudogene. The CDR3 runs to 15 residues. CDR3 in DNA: TGCACCAGCCCCAGGCCGGACGGACTAAATGAAAAACTGTTTTTT. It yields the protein CTSPRPDGLNEKLFF.

In DNA form, the CDR3 reads TGTGCCAGCAGCCCAGGCGCACCTCGTTACGAGCAGTACTTC. Translated: CASSPGAPRYEQYF. V gene TRBV7-8 combines with J gene TRBJ2-7; D unresolved. Germline lookup yields CDR1 SGHVS and CDR2 FQNEAQ. The CDR3 is 14 amino acids. Trimming shortened V by 5 bases and J by 4 bases, and 15 bases separated the two germline ends.

The CDR3, as DNA: TGTGCCAGCAGTTTCTTCCGGGACATATCTTCGGGGCCCCAGCATTTT. Its translation: CASSFFRDISSGPQHF. The rearrangement uses TRBV27 and TRBJ1-5; a weak D match, TRBD1 (6 bases). This CDR3 comprises 16 residues. Germline V gene lookup returns CDR1 MNHEY and CDR2 SMNVEV (reference sequence). The germline V and J ends were trimmed by 3 bases and 9 bases, with 21 bases remaining between them.

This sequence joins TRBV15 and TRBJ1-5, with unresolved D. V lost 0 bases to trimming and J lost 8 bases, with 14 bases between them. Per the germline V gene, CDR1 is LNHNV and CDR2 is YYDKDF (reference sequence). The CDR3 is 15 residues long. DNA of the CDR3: TGTGCCACCAGCAGAGATAACACGGGTGGCAAGCCCCAGCATTTT. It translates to CATSRDNTGGKPQHF.

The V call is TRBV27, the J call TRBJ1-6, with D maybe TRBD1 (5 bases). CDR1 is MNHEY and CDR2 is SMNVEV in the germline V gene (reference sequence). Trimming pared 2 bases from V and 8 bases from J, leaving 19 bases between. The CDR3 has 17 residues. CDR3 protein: CASSLAPRGGVHSPLHF. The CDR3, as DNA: TGTGCCAGCAGTTTAGCCCCCCGGGGGGGGGTACATTCACCCCTCCACTTT.

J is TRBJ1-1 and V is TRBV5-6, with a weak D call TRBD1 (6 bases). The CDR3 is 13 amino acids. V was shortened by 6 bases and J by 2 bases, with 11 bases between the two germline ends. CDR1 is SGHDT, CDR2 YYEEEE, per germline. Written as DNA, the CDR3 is TGTGCCAGCACGGGGGCCCCTAACACTGAAGCTTTCTTT. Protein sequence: CASTGAPNTEAFF.

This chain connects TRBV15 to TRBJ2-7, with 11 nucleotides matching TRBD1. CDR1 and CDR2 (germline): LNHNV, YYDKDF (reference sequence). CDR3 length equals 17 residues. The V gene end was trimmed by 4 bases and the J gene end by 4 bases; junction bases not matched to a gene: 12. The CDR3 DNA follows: TGTGCCACCAGCACGGACAGGGGGCCACAACCTAAGTACGAGCAGTACTTC. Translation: CATSTDRGPQPKYEQYF.

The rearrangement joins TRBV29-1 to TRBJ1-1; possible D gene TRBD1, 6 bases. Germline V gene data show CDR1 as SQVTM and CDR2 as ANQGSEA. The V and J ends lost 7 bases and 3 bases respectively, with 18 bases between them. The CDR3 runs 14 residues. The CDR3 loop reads CSEIRTAGDTEAFF. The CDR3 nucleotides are TGCAGCGAAATCCGGACAGCCGGAGACACTGAAGCTTTCTTT.

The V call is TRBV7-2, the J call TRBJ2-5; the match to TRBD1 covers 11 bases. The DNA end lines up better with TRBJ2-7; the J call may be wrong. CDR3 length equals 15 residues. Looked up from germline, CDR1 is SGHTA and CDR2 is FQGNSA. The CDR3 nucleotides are TGTGCCAGCAGCTTGGGGACAGGGGGTTTTTACGAGCAGTACTTC. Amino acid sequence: CASSLGTGGFYEQYF.

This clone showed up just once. CDR3 nucleotide sequence: TGCGCCAGCAGCTTGGACCGGACGGTATCCTACGAGCAGTACTTC. The encoded protein is CASSLDRTVSYEQYF. The genes are TRBV5-1 and TRBJ2-7; D is uncertain. This CDR3 comprises 15 residues. CDR1 is SGHRS and CDR2 is YFSETQ in the germline V gene. V dropped 0 bases and J dropped 1 base, with 11 bases sitting between them.

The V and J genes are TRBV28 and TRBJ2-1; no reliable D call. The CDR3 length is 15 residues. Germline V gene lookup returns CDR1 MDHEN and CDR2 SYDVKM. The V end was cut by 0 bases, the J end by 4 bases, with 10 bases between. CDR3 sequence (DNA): TGTGCCAGCAGTTTATGGGGCTCCAAATACAATGAGCAGTTCTTC. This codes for CASSLWGSKYNEQFF. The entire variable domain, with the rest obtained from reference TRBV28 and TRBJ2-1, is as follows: DVKVTQSSRYLVKRTGEKVFLECVQDMDHENMFWYRQDPGLGLRLIYFSYDVKMKEKGDIPEGYSVSREKKERFSLILESASTNQTSMYLCASSLWGSKYNEQFFGPGTRLTVL.

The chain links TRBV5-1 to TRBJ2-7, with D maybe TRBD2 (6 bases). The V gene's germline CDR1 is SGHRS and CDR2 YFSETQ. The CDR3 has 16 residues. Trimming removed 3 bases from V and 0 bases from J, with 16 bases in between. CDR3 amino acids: CASSWRGEASSYEQYF. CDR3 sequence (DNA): TGCGCCAGCAGCTGGCGCGGGGAGGCCAGCTCCTACGAGCAGTACTTC.

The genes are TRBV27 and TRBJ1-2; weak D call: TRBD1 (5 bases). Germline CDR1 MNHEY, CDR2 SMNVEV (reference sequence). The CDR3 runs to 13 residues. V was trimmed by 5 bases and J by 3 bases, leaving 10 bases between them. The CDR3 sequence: CASSPDSDYGYTF. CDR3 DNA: TGTGCCAGCAGTCCTGACAGCGACTATGGCTACACCTTC.

CDR3 in DNA: TGTGCCAGTCGAGGCACCGGGGAGCTGTTTTTT. Protein: CASRGTGELFF. The rearrangement uses TRBV19 and TRBJ2-2, with D unclear. Trimming took off 8 bases at V and 4 bases at J, with 5 bases between the two ends. CDR1 LNHDA and CDR2 SQIVND come from the germline V gene (reference sequence). The CDR3 contains 11 residues.

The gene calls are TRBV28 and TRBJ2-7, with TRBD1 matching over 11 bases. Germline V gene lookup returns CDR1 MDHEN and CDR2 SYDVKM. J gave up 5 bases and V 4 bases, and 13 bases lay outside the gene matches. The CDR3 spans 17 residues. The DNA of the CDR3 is TGTGCCAGCAGTTATCACTATCGCGGGACAGGGGGTGACGAGCAGTACTTC. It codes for CASSYHYRGTGGDEQYF. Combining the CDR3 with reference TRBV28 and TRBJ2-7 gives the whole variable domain DVKVTQSSRYLVKRTGEKVFLECVQDMDHENMFWYRQDPGLGLRLIYFSYDVKMKEKGDIPEGYSVSREKKERFSLILESASTNQTSMYLCASSYHYRGTGGDEQYFGPGTRLTVT.

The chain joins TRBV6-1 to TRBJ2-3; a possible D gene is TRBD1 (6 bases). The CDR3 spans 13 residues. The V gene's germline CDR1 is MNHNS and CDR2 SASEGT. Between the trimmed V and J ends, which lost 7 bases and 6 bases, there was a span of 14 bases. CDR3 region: CASKGEILDTQYF. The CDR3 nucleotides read TGTGCCAGCAAGGGGGAAATTTTGGATACGCAGTATTTT.

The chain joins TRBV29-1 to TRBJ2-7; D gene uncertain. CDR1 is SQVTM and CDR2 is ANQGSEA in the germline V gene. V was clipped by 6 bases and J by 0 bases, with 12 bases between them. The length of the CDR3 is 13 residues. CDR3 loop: CSVLQQSSYEQYF. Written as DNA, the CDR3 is TGCAGCGTCTTACAACAAAGCTCCTACGAGCAGTACTTC.

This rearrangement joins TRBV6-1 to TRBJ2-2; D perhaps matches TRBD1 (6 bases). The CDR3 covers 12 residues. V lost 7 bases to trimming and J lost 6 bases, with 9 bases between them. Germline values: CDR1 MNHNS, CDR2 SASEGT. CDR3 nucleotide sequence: TGTGCCAGCAAGACAGGAGCCGGGGAGCTGTTTTTT. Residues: CASKTGAGELFF.

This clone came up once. In DNA form, the CDR3 reads TGTGCCAGCAGGGGGGGGGAGACCCAGTACTTC. This codes for CASRGGETQYF. The J gene is TRBJ2-5, the V gene TRBV5-4; 7 bases are a match to TRBD2. The CDR3 runs to 11 residues. CDR1 is SGHNT, CDR2 YYREEE, per germline (reference sequence). V lost 5 bases to trimming and J lost 5 bases; unmatched junction nucleotides: 0.